Shown below are 11 T cell receptor beta chains from a single sample sequenced in a study of identical twins. TCRdb called the 5' RACE reads again in MiXCR, with one record for every CDR3 protein. The sample has 1.5 million to 2 million distinct CDR3 sequences, about 31% seen once. Sequencing was done on a sample of cord blood. These receptors originate from a newborn girl in good health.

Comments on this clonotype: Germline is not matched at one junction end, which may reflect a read error. V usage is TRBV28 and J usage is TRBJ1-1; D might be TRBD1 (6 bases). In germline, CDR1 is MDHEN, CDR2 SYDVKM. The CDR3 is 15 residues long. The CDR3 loop reads CASSPPQGLNTGAFF. The CDR3 DNA is TGTGCCAGCAGTCCCCCACAGGGCCTGAACACTGGAGCTTTCTTT.

With respect to this clonotype: The junction shows a germline mismatch at one end, possibly a read error. The chain links TRBV12-3 or TRBV12-4 to TRBJ2-5; no firm D call. This CDR3 region has 16 residues. The CDR3 coding sequence is TGTGACAGCCAAACCCACGGACCTAGTCCGTTGGAGACCCAGTACTTC. This codes for CDSQTHGPSPLETQYF.

This clonotype has a handful of counts. The rearrangement uses TRBV6-1 and TRBJ1-2; no clear D. CDR1 and CDR2 from the germline V gene are MNHNS and SASEGT. Between the trimmed V and J ends, which lost 2 bases and 3 bases, there was a span of 10 bases. CDR3 length: 14 residues. The CDR3 here is CASSEPQVYYGYTF. The CDR3 nucleotides are TGTGCCAGCAGTGAACCCCAGGTTTACTATGGCTACACCTTC.

V and J are TRBV20-1 and TRBJ2-7, with 7 bases aligning to TRBD2. The DNA end is more similar to TRBJ2-5, so the J call may be wrong. There are 14 residues in the CDR3. The germline V gene has CDR1 DFQATT and CDR2 SNEGSKA (reference sequence). This chain's CDR3 is CSARDQRGWETQYF. CDR3 nucleotides: TGCAGTGCTAGAGATCAGCGGGGATGGGAGACCCAGTACTTC.

The chain links TRBV27 to TRBJ2-7; 7 positions match TRBD1. This CDR3 has 17 amino acids. The germline V gene encodes CDR1 MNHEY and CDR2 SMNVEV (reference sequence). V trimming: 5 bases; J trimming: 2 bases; junction bases outside the gene matches: 15. Written as DNA, the CDR3 is TGTGCCAGCAGTCCCGTCCGGTTACAGGGGTACACCTACGAGCAGTACTTC. Residues: CASSPVRLQGYTYEQYF.

This clonotype was seen only a few times. The chain uses TRBV7-9 and TRBJ2-4, with 7 bases aligning to TRBD2. The end of the DNA is better explained by TRBJ2-7, so the J call may be wrong. CDR1 and CDR2 (germline): SEHNR, FQNEAQ (reference sequence). This CDR3 has 19 residues. The CDR3 bases are TGTGCCAGCAGCTTAATTCCGGGACTAACCCTTAGGGTGAGAGACGAGCAGTACTTC. It yields the protein CASSLIPGLTLRVRDEQYF.

V and J are TRBV29-1 and TRBJ1-1; D unclear. V was cut by 3 bases and J by 6 bases, with 14 bases left in between. Looked up from germline, CDR1 is SQVTM and CDR2 is ANQGSEA. The CDR3 runs to 13 residues. This CDR3 reads CSVDVEVGAEAFF. As DNA, the CDR3 is TGCAGCGTTGACGTGGAGGTCGGGGCTGAAGCTTTCTTT.

The sample holds a few counts of this clonotype. The V and J genes are TRBV14 and TRBJ2-3, with D perhaps assigned TRBD1 or TRBD2 (6 bases each). The CDR3 extends over 15 amino acids. Between the trimmed V and J ends, which lost 1 base and 4 bases, there was a span of 12 bases. Germline V CDR1 and CDR2: SGHDN, FVKESK. CDR3 nucleotide sequence: TGTGCCAGCAGCCAAGTTCGGGGGCGTTCAGATACGCAGTATTTT. Translation gives CASSQVRGRSDTQYF.

In the case of this clonotype: A junction boundary mismatches the germline segment, possibly from a read error. J is TRBJ2-7 and V is TRBV18; D is perhaps TRBD2 (5 bases). Germline V gene lookup returns CDR1 KGHSH and CDR2 LQKENI. The CDR3 contains 15 residues. CDR3 in DNA: TGTGCCAGCCCACCAGAGGCTAGCAGAAACTACGAGCAGTACTTC. Protein product: CASPPEASRNYEQYF.

This clonotype has more than one count but fewer than ten. The chain joins TRBV16 to TRBJ2-1, with 14 bases matching TRBD2. Germline V gene lookup returns CDR1 KGHSY and CDR2 FQNENV. This CDR3 contains 18 residues. With 1 base clipped from V and 6 bases from J, the junction kept 8 bases outside the gene matches. The CDR3 nucleotides read TGTGCCAGCAGCCAATGGGACGGACTAGCGGGGGGAATCAATGAGCAGTTCTTC. Its protein is CASSQWDGLAGGINEQFF.

This clonotype was picked up a small number of times. The chain joins TRBV2 to TRBJ2-7, with 10 positions matching TRBD2. Germline CDR1 and CDR2: SNHLY and FYNNEI. J was trimmed by 7 bases and V by 8 bases; bases with no gene match: 11. The CDR3 runs to 14 residues. DNA of the CDR3: TGTGCCAGCCCAGCGGGAGGGCCATACAATGAGCAGTACTTC. This encodes CASPAGGPYNEQYF. Filled out from reference TRBV2 and TRBJ2-7, the complete variable domain reads EPEVTQTPSHQVTQMGQEVILRCVPISNHLYFYWYRQILGQKVEFLVSFYNNEISEKSEIFDDQFSVERPDGSNFTLKIRSTKLEDSAMYFCASPAGGPYNEQYFGPGTRLTVT.